The sequence of this T cell receptor (beta chain) was determined in a study of T cell repertoires in ileal Crohn's disease (dated by TCRdb to the late 2010s). Background for the entire study: Median disease duration was roughly eight years, and 35% of patients were identified as active smokers at the time of surgery. A total of about 150 mucosal samples from 57 patients were sequenced, with samples obtained at several locations on the surgical specimen and at postoperative endoscopy. Endoscopic postoperative recurrence was defined as a Rutgeerts score above i0. Roughly half of the patients were given postoperative therapy, with more than 15 on anti-TNF agents and over 9 on thiopurines. Every patient underwent surgery because of a complication, which was stricturing disease in around 60% and penetrating disease in 39%. M6 samples were neoterminal ileum biopsies taken at postoperative colonoscopy. The study was conducted in parallel with a multicentre cohort built to find predictors of early endoscopic recurrence after ileocolonic resection. TCR repertoire analysis was done in 50 to 70 Crohn's disease patients from a prospective multicentre cohort.

This specimen's time point label, interpreted: neoterminal ileum biopsy at postoperative endoscopy, about 6 months after surgery. Eligible patients were adults with ileal or ileocolonic Crohn's disease who had an indication for ileocolonic resection. Before DNA extraction, whole ileal mucosal biopsies were kept frozen at -80 degrees C. Genomic DNA was isolated from frozen whole biopsies using a TRizol-based method, and the DNA was quantified with a NanoDrop 2000 spectrophotometer. V was cut back by 1 base and J by 5 bases, leaving a gap of 11 bases between them. Reading from cysteine to phenylalanine, the CDR3 counts 14 amino acids. Only CDR3 DNA is held: 42 bases, read in frame from base 1. The germline V gene (reference sequence) supplies CDR1 SEHNR and CDR2 FQNEAQ. A remark on this clone: What antigen it recognizes has not been identified. No quality values exist for individual bases; no much larger clone is one base distant.

Five hundred nanograms of biopsy DNA per sample were submitted for commercial TCRB immunosequencing. A two-step, amplification bias-controlled multiplex PCR was used by Adaptive Biotechnology to amplify CDR3 regions from genomic DNA. The first PCR used primers for every V and J gene segment; the second PCR added barcodes and Illumina adapters. CDR3 libraries were sequenced using an Illumina instrument. In the paper's pipeline: The analysis used both the pipelines supplied by the vendor and custom analysis of the raw data in R/Bioconductor with R version 3.3.0. Clonality, ranging from 0 to 1, was calculated as the inverse of the normalised Shannon entropy of all productive clones. High-frequency clones were defined as the share of the repertoire taken up by the top 100 clones, keeping only clones that passed a 95% confidence test. Repertoire diversity was measured with the Simpson index, and overlap between samples was measured with the Morisita-Horn index. The source is immuneACCESS, and TCRdb retained only in-frame sequences with V and J called. Part of the clones is not carried over; for the studies checked, unresolved V genes explain less than half of this, and the remainder is unexplained. V, J and clone size derive from that table, while D and trimming were established from the DNA sequence. The sample profile shows 15,000 to 20,000 clones; around 70% of them were found once. Clones ranked in the top ten supply 3.5% to 5% of the sample.

The full study reports these points: Postoperative endoscopy timing varied within the first year after surgery, with a median delay of roughly seven months. Mucosal CD4 and CD8 T cells were sorted and sequenced only in a subgroup of patients, whose size was not stated. Patients who were active smokers at surgery had a significantly higher proportion of clonal expansions than non-smokers (about 25% vs 18%, p=0.02). Sorted CD8 T cells carried more high-frequency clones than CD4 T cells, suggesting mucosal expansions were mainly CD8. Higher high-frequency clone percentages at surgery were associated with endoscopic recurrence; all patients with clonality above 26.8% (18/57) had recurrence.

The receptor was isolated from an adult with Crohn's disease. What was sequenced was ileal tissue. The chain employs TRBV7-9 and TRBJ1-2; D gene: possibly TRBD1, on 5 matching bases. This receptor carries the CDR3 CASSLGGDSYGYTF. In nucleotides, the sequence is TGTGCCAGCAGCTTAGGGGGCGACTCTTATGGCTACACCTTC.